This T cell receptor (beta chain) was identified in a study of OX40 agonist ivuxolimab in advanced cancers. V dropped 3 bases and J dropped 7; count of bases not matched to a gene: 12. This CDR3 comprises 16 residues. Looked up from germline, CDR1 is KGHSH and CDR2 is LQKENI. Findings and limits, study-wide: Within 6 weeks, CD4+ and CD8+ blood T cells expanded clonally at 0.1 to 3.0 mg/kg.

Comments on this clone: Its cognate antigen is unknown.

Measured with immunoSEQ multiplex PCR; TCRdb has only the in-frame clones, and not every one. The data show tens of thousands of clones, 85% seen once. This chain uses TRBV18 with TRBJ2-1; 7 bases are a match to TRBD2. This receptor was obtained from an adult with an advanced solid tumor such as melanoma, head and neck, liver or kidney cancer. Here the sequenced sample was CD4+ or CD8+ T cells sorted from blood, taken in a trial of the OX40 agonist ivuxolimab. CDR3 residues: CASSPGYGGRMNEQFF. The DNA of the CDR3 is TGTGCCAGCTCACCCGGCTACGGCGGGAGAATGAATGAGCAGTTCTTC.